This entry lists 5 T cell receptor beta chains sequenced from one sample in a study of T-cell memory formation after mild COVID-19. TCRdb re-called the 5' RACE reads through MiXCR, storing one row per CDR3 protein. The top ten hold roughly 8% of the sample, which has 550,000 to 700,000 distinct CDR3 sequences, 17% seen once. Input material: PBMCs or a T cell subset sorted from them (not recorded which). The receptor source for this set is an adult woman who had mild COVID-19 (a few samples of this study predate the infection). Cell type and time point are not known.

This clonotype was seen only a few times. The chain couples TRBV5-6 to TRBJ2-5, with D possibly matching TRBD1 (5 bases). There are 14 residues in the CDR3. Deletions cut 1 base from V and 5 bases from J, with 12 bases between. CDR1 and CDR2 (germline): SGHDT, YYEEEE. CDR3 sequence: CASSLPQGWETQYF. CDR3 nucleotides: TGTGCCAGCAGCTTGCCTCAGGGCTGGGAGACCCAGTACTTC.

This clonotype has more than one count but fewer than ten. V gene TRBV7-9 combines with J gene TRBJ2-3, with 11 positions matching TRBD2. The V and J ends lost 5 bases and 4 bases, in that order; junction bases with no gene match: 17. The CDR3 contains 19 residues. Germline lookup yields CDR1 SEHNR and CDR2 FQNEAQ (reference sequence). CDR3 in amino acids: CASSEPRGVLAGEADTQYF. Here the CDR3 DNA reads TGTGCCAGCAGCGAACCGCGGGGTGTACTAGCGGGAGAGGCAGATACGCAGTATTTT.

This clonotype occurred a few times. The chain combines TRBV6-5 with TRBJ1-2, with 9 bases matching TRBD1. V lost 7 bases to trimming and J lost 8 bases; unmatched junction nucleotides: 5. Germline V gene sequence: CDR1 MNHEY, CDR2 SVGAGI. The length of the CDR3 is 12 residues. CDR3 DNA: TGTGCCAGCACGGACAGGGGAGGCGGCTACACCTTC. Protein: CASTDRGGGYTF.

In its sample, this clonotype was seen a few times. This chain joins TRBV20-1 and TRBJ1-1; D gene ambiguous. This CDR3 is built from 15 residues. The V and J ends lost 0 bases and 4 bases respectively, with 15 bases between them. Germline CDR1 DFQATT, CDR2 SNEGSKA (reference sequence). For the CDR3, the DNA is TGCAGTGCTAGAGATCATACAAGAGCTTTCACTGAAGCTTTCTTT. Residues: CSARDHTRAFTEAFF.

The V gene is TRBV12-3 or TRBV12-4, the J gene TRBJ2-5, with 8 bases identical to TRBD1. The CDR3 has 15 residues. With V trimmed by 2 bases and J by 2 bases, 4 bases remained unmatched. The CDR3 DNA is TGTGCCAGCAGTTTAAGGGACAGGATGCAAGAGACCCAGTACTTC. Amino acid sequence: CASSLRDRMQETQYF.